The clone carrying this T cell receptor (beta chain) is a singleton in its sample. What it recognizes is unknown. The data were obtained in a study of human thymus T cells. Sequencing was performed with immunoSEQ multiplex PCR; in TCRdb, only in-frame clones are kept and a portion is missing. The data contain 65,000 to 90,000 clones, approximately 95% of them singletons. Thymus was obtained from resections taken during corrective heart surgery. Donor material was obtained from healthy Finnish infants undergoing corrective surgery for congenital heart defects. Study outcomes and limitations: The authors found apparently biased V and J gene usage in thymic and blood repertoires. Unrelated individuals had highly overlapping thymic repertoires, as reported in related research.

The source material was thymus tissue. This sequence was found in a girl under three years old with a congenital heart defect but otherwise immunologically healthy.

CDR3: CASSQDWGPPSGNTIYF. The CDR3 DNA sequence: TGCGCCAGCAGCCAAGATTGGGGTCCTCCCTCTGGAAACACCATATATTTT. The genes are TRBV4-1 and TRBJ1-3; D is undetermined. Germline CDR1 and CDR2: MGHRA and YSYEKL. V shed 0 bases and J shed 0 bases, with 12 bases lying between them. The length of the CDR3 is 17 residues.